This TCR beta chain is drawn from a study of blood T cells in healthy people across ages. Findings and caveats of the study: With age, beta diversity per million T cells declined roughly linearly, significantly by 35 to 40.

Turning to this clonotype: Its antigen remains unidentified.

The use of a sample-barcoded 5' primer and a J-beta primer mix characterized a second PCR of 7 to 11 cycles. Template switching added a 12-random-nucleotide identifier to every cDNA molecule. TCRdb reprocessed the 5' RACE reads via MiXCR and lists one record per CDR3 protein. In the table there are about 2 million distinct CDR3 sequences, 40% to 55% of which are singletons. CDR1 DFQATT and CDR2 SNEGSKA come from the germline V gene (reference sequence). Trimming removed 4 bases from V and 2 bases from J; junction bases left unmatched: 7. This CDR3 is built from 14 residues. This sequence originates from a woman between 40 and 55 years old in good health. Sample: blood. This chain connects TRBV20-1 to TRBJ2-5; 7 bases align to TRBD2. CDR3 in amino acids: CSAKGEGRQETQYF. CDR3 bases: TGCAGTGCTAAAGGGGAGGGGCGACAAGAGACCCAGTACTTC.